These 14 T cell receptor beta chains share one sample of origin, sequenced in a study of CD8+ T cells in alopecia areata. Treatment meaning: oral pan-JAK inhibitor, 5-10 mg twice daily. RNA was isolated and reverse transcribed to cDNA, the sequencing template. Assay used: immunoSEQ multiplex PCR; TCRdb lists only in-frame clones, some missing. The sample lists more than 100,000 clones, more than 45% occurring once. The sample was CD4+ T cells sorted from blood, taken at week 4, from a patient treated with tofacitinib. The receptors here all came from a human donor with alopecia areata.

About this clone: Other nucleotide sequences in the sample specify the same CDR3. V and J are TRBV6-5 and TRBJ2-7; D not resolved. Per the germline V gene, CDR1 is MNHEY and CDR2 is SVGAGI. This CDR3 is 12 amino acids long. Trimming left V 6 bases short and J 3 bases short, with 9 bases between. The CDR3 DNA sequence: TGTGCCAGCAGCCGAACGGTCTACGAGCAGTACTTC. Translated, it gives CASSRTVYEQYF.

V is TRBV15 and J is TRBJ1-4, with 8 nucleotides matching TRBD1. There are 15 residues in the CDR3. V dropped 0 bases and J dropped 5; count of bases not matched to a gene: 2. Germline CDR1 reads LNHNV; CDR2 reads YYDKDF (reference sequence). The CDR3 DNA follows: TGTGCCACCAGCAGAGACCACAGGGGGAATGAAAAACTGTTTTTT. This encodes CATSRDHRGNEKLFF. The whole variable domain, remainder taken from reference TRBV15 and TRBJ1-4, is DAMVIQNPRYQVTQFGKPVTLSCSQTLNHNVMYWYQQKSSQAPKLLFHYYDKDFNNEADTPDNFQSRRPNTSFCFLDIRSPGLGDTAMYLCATSRDHRGNEKLFFGSGTQLSVL.

This chain uses TRBV11-2 with TRBJ1-2; weak D call: TRBD1 (5 bases). The CDR3 extends over 14 amino acids. V gave up 4 bases and J gave up 7 bases, with 16 bases separating them. Germline CDR1 SGHAT, CDR2 FQNNGV. CDR3 DNA sequence: TGTGCCAGCAGCTCGGACATGTTTCTGGGTGGCTACACCTTC. Translated: CASSSDMFLGGYTF.

The chain links TRBV4-1 to TRBJ2-3; TRBD2 agrees at 7 bases. This CDR3 has 16 amino acids. The germline gives CDR1 MGHRA, CDR2 YSYEKL. The V segment lost 6 bases and the J segment 2 bases; nucleotides outside the gene matches: 11. The CDR3 DNA sequence: TGCGCCAGCAGACCCGGACGGGGGGATTCCACAGATACGCAGTATTTT. Translated: CASRPGRGDSTDTQYF.

This clone was counted a single time. The genes are TRBV5-1 and TRBJ1-2, with TRBD1 as a possible D gene (5 bases). This CDR3 contains 16 residues. Germline V gives CDR1 SGHRS, CDR2 YFSETQ. V was pared by 3 bases and J by 4 bases, with 19 bases between. The CDR3 nucleotides read TGCGCCAGCAGCTCACAAGGAGGGGTTTTAAGCTATGGCTACACCTTC. Protein sequence: CASSSQGGVLSYGYTF.

This clone was observed once. The chain recombines TRBV25-1 with TRBJ2-1; no definite D call. The CDR3 totals 17 residues. Between the trimmed V and J ends, which lost 3 bases and 0 bases, there was a span of 15 bases. CDR1 is MGHDK, CDR2 SYGVNS, per germline. The CDR3 is CASSDPLARSSYNEQFF. Here the CDR3 DNA reads TGTGCCAGCAGTGACCCACTCGCGAGGAGCTCCTACAATGAGCAGTTCTTC.

J is TRBJ1-5 and V is TRBV25-1; no clear D. Germline V gives CDR1 MGHDK, CDR2 SYGVNS. The CDR3 is made up of 18 amino acids. The V end lost 6 bases, the J end lost 0 bases, and 21 bases lay between the germline ends. CDR3 region: CASRNPGLAPYSNQPQHF. The CDR3 bases are TGTGCCAGCAGGAACCCGGGCCTCGCTCCATATAGCAATCAGCCCCAGCATTTT.

The CDR3 loop reads CSVVAGRNTEAFF. In DNA, the CDR3 is TGCAGCGTTGTGGCTGGGAGAAACACTGAAGCTTTCTTT. The rearrangement uses TRBV29-1 and TRBJ1-1; D uncertain. This CDR3 comprises 13 residues. CDR1 and CDR2 (germline): SQVTM, ANQGSEA. V lost 4 bases and J 2 bases, leaving 11 bases between the germline ends.

This clone appeared a few times. The chain carries TRBV18 and TRBJ2-1; 8 bases agree with TRBD2. This CDR3 region has 15 residues. Germline assignment: CDR1 KGHSH and CDR2 LQKENI. V gave up 4 bases and J gave up 3 bases; unmatched junction bases: 5. The CDR3 coding sequence is TGTGCCAGCTCACTCGGACTAGCAGGCTACAATGAGCAGTTCTTC. As protein: CASSLGLAGYNEQFF.

The chain links TRBV7-9 to TRBJ2-7, with 7 positions matching TRBD1. Germline-derived CDR1 and CDR2 are SEHNR and FQNEAQ (reference sequence). The CDR3 length is 14 residues. Losses at the gene ends were 5 bases for V and 2 bases for J; bases not matched to a gene: 6. The CDR3 loop reads CASSLDRVPYEQYF. The CDR3 nucleotides are TGTGCCAGCAGCCTAGACAGGGTTCCCTACGAGCAGTACTTC.

The rearrangement joins TRBV30 to TRBJ1-1; D not resolved. This CDR3 spans 15 amino acids. Trimming left V 1 base short and J 1 base short, with 13 bases between. CDR1 and CDR2 (germline): GTSNPN, SVGIG (reference sequence). The CDR3 nucleotides read TGTGCCTGGAGTGGGAAGGCATCCCAGAACACTGAAGCTTTCTTT. As protein: CAWSGKASQNTEAFF.

The CDR3 region is CAWSTNSYEQYF. The CDR3 DNA reads TGTGCCTGGAGTACTAACAGCTACGAGCAGTACTTC. The rearrangement joins TRBV30 to TRBJ2-7; the D is unclear. CDR3 length equals 12 residues. Germline V gene lookup returns CDR1 GTSNPN and CDR2 SVGIG (reference sequence). Deletions cut 2 bases from V and 3 bases from J, with 8 bases between.

This chain connects TRBV30 to TRBJ1-2, with 10 bases matching TRBD1. The CDR3 is made up of 15 amino acids. Germline V gene sequence: CDR1 GTSNPN, CDR2 SVGIG (reference sequence). V shed 3 bases and J 8 bases; nucleotides not matched to a gene: 12. CDR3 amino acids: CAWRKNSGTGEGYTF. The CDR3 nucleotides read TGTGCCTGGAGGAAAAATTCCGGGACAGGGGAAGGCTACACCTTC.

This clone has a handful of counts. The chain links TRBV15 to TRBJ1-5, with 7 bases that match TRBD1. Germline V gene data show CDR1 as LNHNV and CDR2 as YYDKDF (reference sequence). This CDR3 contains 15 residues. V shed 4 bases and J 3 bases; nucleotides not matched to a gene: 6. The CDR3, as DNA: TGTGCCACCAGCACTGGACAGGTCCCCAATCAGCCCCAGCATTTT. This gives the protein CATSTGQVPNQPQHF.